The present T cell receptor (beta chain) was sequenced within a study of shared clonotypes between healthy human individuals (TCRdb year 2020). Background for the entire study: The cohort included three men and a couple of women between 18 and 49 years of age. For each donor, three plates each were used for CD4 naive and CD4 memory, two plates were used for CD8 naive, and one plate was used for CD8 memory. To estimate repertoire size and how much clonotype sharing occurs between individuals, the study deeply sequenced the blood TCR repertoires of roughly 5 healthy adults. To increase sequencing depth and limit assay-specific biases, TCR repertoire library preparation and sequencing were carried out by different laboratories using diverse techniques. Leukapheresis yielded between about 0.9 and 8.9 billion PBMCs per donor.

This clone is a singleton in its sample. The specificity of this receptor is unknown. Per-base qualities were not stored, and no clone one base away is much larger. Including cysteine and phenylalanine, the CDR3 has 15 amino acids. Only the CDR3 DNA is retained, 45 bases long and in frame from the first base. The germline V gene provides CDR1 MNHEY and CDR2 SVGAGI. V was cut back by 5 bases and J by 2 bases, leaving a gap of 13 bases between them. Healthy HIV-negative adults with no recently reported acute infections or vaccinations were included as donors. All donors were Caucasian adults living in Nashville, Tennessee, USA. CD8 memory samples combined magnetically selected CD45RO+ cells with CCR7-negative CD45RA+ effector memory (TemRA) cells. Blood was collected by leukapheresis, and PBMCs were isolated by Ficoll-Histopaque density gradient centrifugation and then cryopreserved in liquid nitrogen vapor phase. Analytical flow cytometry was used to check the purity and quantity of every magnetically sorted T cell population. Each sorted fraction had its genomic DNA isolated and then quantified by UV absorbance on a Nanodrop 2000c.

What the work shows at the level of the full study, not this receptor alone: Clonotypes shared by all four sorted-subset donors showed higher generation probabilities than non-shared clonotypes. Estimated clonotype richness was generally larger for naive than for memory subsets. Because the study included a small number of donors, the genetic and exposure-history diversity represented was limited. Approximately 5% of naive CD4, 3.5% of naive CD8, around 2.3% of memory CD4, and more than 0.35% of memory CD8 clonotypes were shared across several donors. Sampling was restricted to blood, and TCR repertoires in tissues likely differ from the TCR repertoires found in blood. Based on pairwise subsampling, the degree of clonotype sharing among donors was expected to be affected by sequencing depth. Rarefaction of sorted-subset datasets indicated incomplete sequencing despite the large sequencing depth.

Using the deep immunoSEQ assay, TCR CDR3 regions were amplified from genomic DNA by multiplex PCR. For each cell subset, the extracted genomic DNA was distributed evenly across all wells of several immunoSEQ 96-well plates, and each plate served as one replicate. For sorted subsets, around 200 ng genomic DNA, equal to about 30,000 T cell genomes, was loaded into each replicate PCR. The purified libraries were quantified using a Qubit 3.0 fluorometer, sized with a Bioanalyzer 2100, and then quantified again using the KAPA Library Quantification kit. Every immunoSEQ 96-well plate was sequenced on a separate single-read 150-cycle Illumina NextSeq 550 flow cell. Per the original workflow: Because the immunoSEQ output held only junctional sequences and lacked quality scores, the filtering could not match the filtering applied to full-length reads. To assign V/J genes and CDR3, sequences were annotated against IMGT germline references using PyIR, a Python wrapper for IgBLAST v1.9. Reads were filtered out if the reads had weak V/J assignments (E-value above 1e-6), no CDR3, stop codons, out-of-frame junctions, or ambiguous translated residues. A V3J clonotype was defined by an identical inferred V gene, J gene, and CDR3 amino acid sequence. The percentage overlap between two repertoires was calculated by dividing the number of shared unique clonotypes by the size of the smaller repertoire. Repertoire richness was assessed with RTK rarefaction, the Chao1 estimator, and Recon v2.1 estimates of unobserved clonotypes. Generation probabilities for all TCRbeta clonotypes obtained by the gDNA method from a handful of donors were computed using OLGA. Entries here come from immuneACCESS through TCRdb and include only in-frame sequences with V and J called. Some clones fail to appear in such tables; in the studies checked, an unresolved V gene covers under half of the shortfall, and the cause of the remainder is unknown. The V and J calls and clone size come from that table; D and trimming were worked out from the DNA. In this sample the table shows about 690,000 clones, about 92% of which occur a single time. Approximately 35% of the sample comes from the top ten.

This TCR was recovered from a man in his late teens or twenties in good health. Some clones in this sample may be carry-over from other donors' samples. Source material: memory CD8+ T cells from PBMCs. What the cell subset or site label conveys for this sample: CD45RO+ cells pooled with CCR7-negative TemRA cells. The rearranged chain carries TRBV6-5 and TRBJ1-5; matching of 6 bases hints at TRBD1 as the D gene. The CDR3 region reads CASSPIHRGNQPQHF. At the DNA level, the sequence is TGTGCCAGCAGTCCGATCCACAGGGGCAATCAGCCCCAGCATTTT.